This T cell receptor (beta chain) is drawn from a study of cytomegalovirus exposure and HLA in healthy donors. In the PCR, 60 Vbeta and 13 Jbeta primers were used. Generated by immunoSEQ multiplex PCR, the TCRdb table keeps only in-frame clones and is missing some. The sample includes around 100,000 clones, about 76% of them seen just once. Germline V gene lookup returns CDR1 SGDLS and CDR2 YYNGEE. The CDR3 runs 15 residues. Trimming pared 3 bases from V and 0 bases from J, leaving 11 bases between. The sequencing input was PBMCs. This receptor was identified in a young man in good health and CMV-seropositive. The chain carries TRBV9 and TRBJ2-3, with D tentatively TRBD2 (7 bases). CDR3 bases: TGTGCCAGCAGCGAAAGGGGGGGGAGCACAGATACGCAGTATTTT. Encoded protein: CASSERGGSTDTQYF.